This is a list of T cell receptor beta chains from one sample in a study of blood T cell repertoires in COVID-19. Repertoires were generated with immunoSEQ multiplex PCR, while TCRdb's copy carries only in-frame clones and drops some. The data contain 250,000 to 300,000 clones, roughly 88% of them singletons. Sequenced sample: PBMCs or T cells enriched from blood (not recorded which). The receptor source for this set is a woman aged 40 to 49 with acute COVID-19. CDR3s include the opening cysteine and the closing phenylalanine or tryptophan. A D gene is named only where the DNA matches it firmly. Size is stated for part of the rows, as once, few or many counts, or as a class when the clone is expanded.

v_gene,abundance,d_gene,j_gene,CDR3aa,CDR3nt
TRBV25-1,few,.,TRBJ1-2,CASSGGGYGYTF,TGTGCCAGCAGTGGGGGGGGCTATGGCTACACCTTC
TRBV2,.,.,TRBJ2-6,CASVKGRGANVLTF,TGTGCCAGCGTGAAGGGGCGCGGGGCCAACGTCCTGACTTTC
TRBV15,.,TRBD2,TRBJ2-5,CATSRDPTGSGAWAQYF,TGTGCCACCAGCAGAGATCCCACGGGTAGCGGGGCCTGGGCCCAGTACTTC
TRBV6-6,.,TRBD1,TRBJ2-7,CASSPGTEYEQYF,TGTGCCAGCAGCCCCGGGACAGAGTACGAGCAGTACTTC
TRBV28,.,.,TRBJ2-2,CASTGTEGFGELFF,TGTGCCAGCACGGGCACGGAGGGATTCGGGGAGCTGTTTTTT
TRBV30,.,.,TRBJ1-6,CAWGLTTLHF,TGTGCCTGGGGTCTAACCACCCTCCACTTT
TRBV18,.,TRBD1,TRBJ1-2,CASGQVIDGYTF,TGTGCCAGCGGACAGGTTATCGATGGCTACACCTTC
TRBV28,.,.,TRBJ1-1,CASSFTQLQAEAFF,TGTGCCAGCAGTTTTACCCAGCTACAGGCTGAAGCTTTCTTT
TRBV13,.,TRBD2,TRBJ2-2,CASSLGLAGNTRELFF,TGTGCCAGCAGCTTAGGCCTAGCGGGGAATACCAGGGAGCTGTTTTTT
TRBV4-2,.,TRBD1,TRBJ2-1,CASSPPGQDNEQFF,TGTGCCAGCAGCCCGCCGGGACAGGACAATGAGCAGTTCTTC
TRBV28,once,.,TRBJ1-6,CASRIGGAQNSPLHF,TGTGCCAGCAGGATAGGAGGGGCTCAGAATTCACCCCTCCACTTT
TRBV4-1,.,.,TRBJ2-5,CASSQERASQETQYF,TGCGCCAGCAGCCAAGAGCGGGCAAGCCAAGAGACCCAGTACTTC
TRBV9,.,.,TRBJ2-2,CASSVGEVRELFF,TGTGCCAGCAGCGTAGGAGAAGTAAGGGAGCTGTTTTTT
TRBV2,once,TRBD1,TRBJ1-6,CASSRDRRSPLHF,TGTGCCAGCAGTCGGGACAGGCGTTCACCCCTCCACTTT
TRBV12-1,.,.,TRBJ1-6,CASPWGVNSPLHF,TGTGCCAGCCCCTGGGGCGTTAATTCACCCCTCCACTTT
TRBV28,.,TRBD1,TRBJ1-2,CASRPRDRVLAGYTF,TGTGCCAGCAGACCCCGGGACAGGGTGCTCGCTGGCTACACCTTC
TRBV27,.,TRBD1,TRBJ1-5,CASSPDRGSQPQHF,TGTGCCAGCAGCCCGGACAGGGGGAGTCAGCCCCAGCATTTT
TRBV2,once,.,TRBJ2-7,CASSEDSKYEQYF,TGTGCCAGCAGTGAAGACAGTAAATACGAGCAGTACTTC
TRBV3-1/TRBV3-2,.,.,TRBJ2-7,CASSQGGRSEQYF,TGTGCCAGCAGCCAAGGAGGGAGGAGCGAGCAGTACTTC
TRBV2,.,TRBD2,TRBJ2-1,CASSLELAGGYNEQFF,TGTGCCAGCAGCCTGGAGCTAGCGGGGGGTTACAATGAGCAGTTCTTC
TRBV5-5,.,TRBD2,TRBJ2-1,CASRLISSGGLNEQFF,TGTGCCAGCAGACTAATCTCTAGCGGGGGCCTCAATGAGCAGTTCTTC